The rows below give T cell receptor beta chains drawn from one sample of a study of T cells in Graves' hyperthyroidism and ophthalmopathy. TCRdb itself ran the multiplex PCR reads through MiXCR, one entry per CDR3 protein. The sample carries about 300,000 distinct CDR3 sequences, roughly an eighth recorded once. Sequencing input: blood. These receptors all stem from a middle-aged woman with Graves' hyperthyroidism. Each CDR3 is given with its conserved first and last residue. Each record gives: V gene, clone size, J gene, D gene, CDR3 DNA, CDR3 protein. The D gene is left open where the match is weak. For some rows the clone size is stated as once, few or many, or as a class when expanded; others skip it.

TRBV7-8	many	TRBJ2-3	.	TGTGCCAGCAGCCCCCCTCGGACCCCCAGGGAGGATACGCAGTATTTT	CASSPPRTPREDTQYF
TRBV6-1	.	TRBJ2-1	.	TGTGCCAGCAGTTCTGGTGACACCGGGGAGCAGTTCTTC	CASSSGDTGEQFF
TRBV6-4	many	TRBJ2-3	TRBD2	TGTGCCAGCAGTAAATCTAGCGGGAGCTCAGATACGCAGTATTTT	CASSKSSGSSDTQYF
TRBV18	.	TRBJ1-1	TRBD1	TGTGCCAGCTCACGAGACAGGGGGGAAATGAACACTGAAGCTTTCTTT	CASSRDRGEMNTEAFF
TRBV4-1	.	TRBJ2-5	.	TGCGCCAGCAGCTGGACAGTGGGAGAGACCCAGTACTTC	CASSWTVGETQYF
TRBV6-1	many	TRBJ2-1	.	TGTGCCAGCAGTGAATCAGTCGAGTGGGGGCAGTTCTTC	CASSESVEWGQFF
TRBV18	many	TRBJ2-5	.	TGTGCCAGCTCACGGGACTTTACACTGGAGACCCAGTACTTC	CASSRDFTLETQYF
TRBV6-1	many	TRBJ2-7	.	TGTGCCAGCAGTGAATACCCCGCCCGGGTTTTAGCCGACGAGCAGTACTTC	CASSEYPARVLADEQYF
TRBV3-1	many	TRBJ2-3	.	TGTGCCAGCAGCCAATGGGGAGGTCGCGCAGATACGCAGTATTTT	CASSQWGGRADTQYF
TRBV15	.	TRBJ1-6	.	TGTGCCACCAGCCGAACCGGGTCACCCCTCCACTTT	CATSRTGSPLHF
TRBV2	many	TRBJ1-2	.	TGTGCCAGAAGCCGGGACCCTCCTAACTATGGCTACACCTTC	CARSRDPPNYGYTF
TRBV19	.	TRBJ2-5	TRBD2	TGTGCCAGTAGTATTCCCGGGACTAGCGGGAGAGAGACCCAGTACTTC	CASSIPGTSGRETQYF
TRBV20-1	many	TRBJ1-1	TRBD1	TGCAGTGCTAGAGATCCGGCAGGGGGTTCCACTGAAGCTTTCTTT	CSARDPAGGSTEAFF
TRBV7-9	.	TRBJ2-3	TRBD2	TGTGCCAGCAGCACCTCAGCGGGAGACGCCCCGGGTACGCAGTATTTT	CASSTSAGDAPGTQYF
TRBV6-5	many	TRBJ2-1	TRBD2	TGTGCCAGCAGTTATAATAGCGGGAGTGAGCAGTTCTTC	CASSYNSGSEQFF
TRBV12-3/TRBV12-4	many	TRBJ1-6	.	TGTGCCAGCAGTTTACAGGGCGCGGATTCACCCCTCCACTTT	CASSLQGADSPLHF
TRBV6-1	many	TRBJ1-1	TRBD1	TGTGCCAGCAGTGAACTCAGGGGGAGAGCTGAAGCTTTCTTT	CASSELRGRAEAFF
TRBV28	many	TRBJ1-5	.	TGTGCCAGCAGCCCCCGCGCAGTCAAGAGGCAGCCCCAGCATTTT	CASSPRAVKRQPQHF
TRBV20-1	many	TRBJ2-4	TRBD2	TGCAGTGCCTTAGCGGGTAACCCCAAAAACATTCAGTACTTC	CSALAGNPKNIQYF
TRBV5-1	many	TRBJ2-1	TRBD2	TGCGCCAGCAGCGCGCGGGAGAGTATGGATGAGCAGTTCTTC	CASSARESMDEQFF
TRBV12-3/TRBV12-4	many	TRBJ2-7	.	TGTGCCAGCAGTTTAGGGGAGTCGTTCGAGCAGTACTTC	CASSLGESFEQYF
TRBV7-3	.	TRBJ2-2	TRBD2	TGTGCCAGCAGCCTAACCCCCGGACTAGCGTCTCTCACCGGGGAGCTGTTTTTT	CASSLTPGLASLTGELFF
TRBV7-9	few	TRBJ2-1	TRBD2	TGTGCCAGCAGCTTCATGTCGACGACTAGCGGGAGGGTTGATGAGCAGTTCTTC	CASSFMSTTSGRVDEQFF
TRBV19	.	TRBJ2-5	.	TGTGCCAGTAGTATCCAGGGGATGGAGACCCAGTACTTC	CASSIQGMETQYF
TRBV10-3	many	TRBJ2-5	.	TGTGCCATTTGGGCCGCCATCGAGACCGAGACCCAGTACTTC	CAIWAAIETETQYF
TRBV6-1	many	TRBJ2-7	TRBD2	TGTGCCAGCAGTTACGCATTAGCGGGAGGGGGGTACGAGCAGTACTTC	CASSYALAGGGYEQYF
TRBV19	.	TRBJ2-3	TRBD2	TGTGCCAGTAGTCCAATATCTAGCGGGATGATGAATACGCAGTATTTT	CASSPISSGMMNTQYF